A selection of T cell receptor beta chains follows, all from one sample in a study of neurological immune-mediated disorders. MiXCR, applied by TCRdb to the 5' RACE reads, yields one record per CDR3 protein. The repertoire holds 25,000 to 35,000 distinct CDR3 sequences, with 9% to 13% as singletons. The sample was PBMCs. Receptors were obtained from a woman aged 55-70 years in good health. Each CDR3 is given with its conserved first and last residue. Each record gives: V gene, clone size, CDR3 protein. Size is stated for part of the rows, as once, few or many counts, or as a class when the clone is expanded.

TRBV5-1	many	CASSLGSGMNTEAFF
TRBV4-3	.	CDSSQTTDTQYF
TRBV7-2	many	CASSTGQGAYEQYF
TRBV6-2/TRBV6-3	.	CASSYMGECEQFF
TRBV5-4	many	CASSQAGGSGETQYF
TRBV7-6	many	CASSWTGTYEQYF
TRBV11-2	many	CASSPRTGLWTEAFF
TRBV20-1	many	CSARRGRNSYNEQFF
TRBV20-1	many	CSATWTQIWGRGQYF
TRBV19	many	CASSFASQETKYF
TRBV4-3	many	CASSQGGIAGRTDMQYF
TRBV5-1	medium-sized	CASSSPGTGVRENTEAFF
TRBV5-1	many	CASSLEPRGSSTDTQYF
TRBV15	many	CATSPGQAVEQYF
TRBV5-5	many	CASSLAEGANGYTF